The present entry profiles one T cell receptor (beta chain) with its context. Authors' processing steps: Estimates of nucleated cell counts were drawn from the amplification of reference gene primers. The table came from immunoSEQ multiplex PCR; TCRdb's copy has only in-frame clones and leaves some out. V, J and clone size derive from that table, while D and trimming were established from the DNA sequence. The table shows 100,000 to 140,000 clones, with about 80% occurring only once. This sample is drawn from a study of blood T cell repertoires in COVID-19. Study summary: Donors in the United States, Italy and Spain gave samples during acute or convalescent COVID-19.

Germline V lookup: CDR1 LGHDT, CDR2 YNNKEL (reference sequence). The V gene end was trimmed by 1 base and the J gene end by 0 bases; junction bases not matched to a gene: 8. This CDR3 has 18 residues. The receptor was isolated from a man between 65 and 85 years old with acute or convalescent COVID-19. The chain links TRBV3-1 (or the pseudogene TRBV3-2) to TRBJ1-5; 8 bases line up with TRBD1. The sequenced sample consisted of peripheral blood. The CDR3: CASSQGTGLKDSNQPQHF. The CDR3 DNA reads as TGTGCCAGCAGCCAAGGGACAGGGCTGAAGGATAGCAATCAGCCCCAGCATTTT.